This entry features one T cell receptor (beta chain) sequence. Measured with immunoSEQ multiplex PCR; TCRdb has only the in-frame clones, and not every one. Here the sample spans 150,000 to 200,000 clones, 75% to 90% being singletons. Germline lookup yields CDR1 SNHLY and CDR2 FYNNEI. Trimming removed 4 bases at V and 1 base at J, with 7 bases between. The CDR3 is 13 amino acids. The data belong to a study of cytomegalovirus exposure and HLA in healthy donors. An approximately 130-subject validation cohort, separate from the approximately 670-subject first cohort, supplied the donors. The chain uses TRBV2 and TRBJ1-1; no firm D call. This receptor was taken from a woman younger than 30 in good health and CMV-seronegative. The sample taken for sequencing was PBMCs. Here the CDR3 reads CASSGQENTEAFF. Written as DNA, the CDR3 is TGTGCCAGCAGTGGCCAGGAGAACACTGAAGCTTTCTTT.